This TCR beta chain was sequenced for a study of beta chain features in type 1 diabetes (dated by TCRdb to between 2017 and 2018). With respect to the entire study: Patients and healthy donors did not differ in mean age, gender distribution, total cell number or subset yield. A total of roughly 100 million sorted cells were examined across all samples, and the number of cells per subset was strongly correlated with RNA yield. In the study, recently diagnosed type 1 diabetes patients and matched healthy donors were compared on the TCRB repertoires of their sorted circulating CD4+ T cell subsets. Regulatory and stem cell-like memory subsets were obtained from only 8 patients and about eight healthy donors, while naive and central memory subsets were obtained from all 30 or so donors.

The entire isolated RNA was reverse transcribed using the High Capacity cDNA Reverse Transcription Kit, and thus expressed TCRB transcripts were sequenced. Deep immunoSEQ sequencing was performed on naive, central memory and regulatory T cell samples, with an average of about 3.6 million total reads per sample. After sorted cells were lysed in RLT buffer, RNA was extracted with DNase-treated RNeasy Micro or Mini kits, with the choice depending on cell number. Each cell subset was processed separately to prevent cross-contamination, with patient and healthy donor samples processed together. Using the immunoSEQ multiplex PCR, TCRB sequences were amplified from cDNA into 87-bp fragments spanning the CDR3 region. Sequencing of the amplicons was done on the Illumina HiSeq platform. On the study's bioinformatics: PCR bias was corrected computationally using synthetic template baselines, and reads within Hamming distance 2 were collapsed, with unmergeable singletons discarded. Reads were aligned to IMGT to assign V, D and J genes, CDR3 length, and insertions or deletions at six rearrangement sites. Clonotype counts were normalized to sorted cell number within each subset before computing true diversity and Gini coefficients with the tcR R package. The overlap coefficient, calculated on TCRB nucleotide sequences, was used to quantify repertoire sharing. TCRdb retrieved this table from immuneACCESS and kept in-frame rearrangements only. Not all clones are present; in checked studies, unresolved V genes account for under half, and no reason is known for the remainder. V and J calls and clone size come straight from that table; D and trimming were deduced from the DNA. Recorded for this sample are approximately 170,000 clones; approximately 8% of them occurred a single time. The ten largest clonotypes hold under 0.55% of the sample.

For CDR1 and CDR2, the germline V gene lists SGDLS and YYNGEE. Spanning cysteine to phenylalanine, the CDR3 consists of 17 amino acids. Kept here is only the CDR3 DNA, which spans 51 bases and is read in frame from base 1. Deletion took 0 bases off V and 5 bases off J, with a span of 19 bases between the germline ends. About this clone: No cognate antigen has been identified for it. The record has no base qualities; no much larger clone is one base away.

Each donor gave one peripheral blood draw, about 110 mL on average, collected into heparinised tubes. Naive, central memory, regulatory and stem cell-like memory CD4+ T cells were sorted on a BD FACSAria II using a panel including CD45RO, CCR7, CD25, CD127, CD95 and CD27. Every sorted population had a purity above 95%. PBMCs were isolated immediately by Lymphoprep density gradient centrifugation and stained directly without culture. To minimize batch effects, samples were stained and sorted in pairs, one healthy donor with one patient per experiment. Study-wide conclusions, independent of this receptor: At VDJ recombination sites, patients with type 1 diabetes made fewer insertions and deleted more nucleotides, a pattern implying thymic rearrangement abnormalities. A moderate but significant shortening of TCRB CDR3 length was observed in type 1 diabetes patients in all four CD4+ subsets. HLA sub-analyses involved small numbers of individuals, so any influence of HLA type on TCRB rearrangement remained unresolved. PCR may preferentially amplify shorter templates, but because patient and control samples were amplified and corrected together, any resulting skew would affect both groups equally. Naive, central memory and regulatory TCRB repertoires appeared more similar among patients than among healthy donors. Because cDNA rather than genomic DNA was sequenced, highly expressing activated cells could have been over-represented, although no difference in activation and CD3 levels was found between groups.

The chain was built from TRBV9 and TRBJ2-3; TRBD1 is a possible D gene, resting on 5 matching bases. The sample consisted of central memory CD4+ T cells from blood. The source is a young man with type 1 diabetes. The DNA is TGTGCCAGCAGCGTAGGGTATTCGGCAGGGTCTGGAGATACGCAGTATTTT. Its translation is CASSVGYSAGSGDTQYF.